The T cell receptor beta chain under discussion was sequenced for a study of beta chain features in type 1 diabetes. This CDR3 region has 11 residues. Germline assignment: CDR1 SGHTA and CDR2 FQGNSA. V lost 1 base, J lost 8 bases, and 5 bases lay in between. Comment on this clone: Its antigen is undetermined. Within the sample, other DNA sequences also encode this same CDR3.

Study-wide findings and caveats: Shortening of TCRB CDR3s, moderate but significant, appeared in all four CD4+ subsets of Type 1 diabetes patients.

Sorting with CD45RO/CCR7/CD25/CD127/CD95/CD27 yielded naive, central memory, regulatory and stem-like memory CD4+ cells. Investigators reverse transcribed all isolated RNA, so they sequenced expressed TCRB transcripts. Sequencing was performed with immunoSEQ multiplex PCR; in TCRdb, only in-frame clones are kept and a portion is missing. The data show 250,000 to 300,000 clones, 7.5% to 9.5% seen once. This clonotype was obtained from a young woman in good health. The sequencing input was central memory CD4+ T cells from blood. This chain connects TRBV7-2 to TRBJ1-2; no firm D call. For the CDR3, the DNA is TGTGCCAGCAGCTTAGAGGGCGGCTACACCTTC. Amino acids: CASSLEGGYTF.